One sample yielded the 24 T cell receptor beta chains listed below, sequenced in a study of OX40 agonist ivuxolimab in advanced cancers. TCRdb's table, derived via immunoSEQ multiplex PCR, lists solely in-frame clones and lacks some. Of 55,000 to 70,000 clones listed, approximately 81% are singletons. The sample was CD4+ or CD8+ T cells sorted from blood, taken in a trial of the OX40 agonist ivuxolimab. Receptors originate from an adult with an advanced solid tumor such as melanoma, head and neck, liver or kidney cancer.

The chain recombines TRBV19 with TRBJ1-4; a weak D match, TRBD1 (6 bases). Germline V lookup: CDR1 LNHDA, CDR2 SQIVND (reference sequence). V shed 2 bases and J shed 7 bases, with 11 bases lying between them. CDR3 length: 14 residues. CDR3 protein: CASSITGQPEKLFF. Here the CDR3 DNA reads TGTGCCAGTAGTATAACTGGACAGCCTGAAAAACTGTTTTTT. The full variable domain, rest sourced from reference TRBV19 and TRBJ1-4, is DGGITQSPKYLFRKEGQNVTLSCEQNLNHDAMYWYRQDPGQGLRLIYYSQIVNDFQKGDIAEGYSVSREKKESFPLTVTSAQKNPTAFYLCASSITGQPEKLFFGSGTQLSVL.

V gene TRBV7-2 combines with J gene TRBJ1-5; D may be TRBD1 (5 bases). Germline values: CDR1 SGHTA, CDR2 FQGNSA. CDR3 size: 14 residues. The V gene lost 2 bases and the J gene lost 4 bases, with 9 bases spanning the gap. CDR3 region: CASSLWQGNQPQHF. The CDR3 bases are TGTGCCAGCAGCTTATGGCAGGGTAATCAGCCCCAGCATTTT.

The chain employs TRBV7-2 and TRBJ1-5, with 9 bases that match TRBD1. Per the germline V gene, CDR1 is SGHTA and CDR2 is FQGNSA. V lost 5 bases to trimming and J lost 4 bases; unmatched junction nucleotides: 3. CDR3 length equals 14 residues. CDR3 nucleotides: TGTGCCAGCAGCCAGGGACAGGGAAATCAGCCCCAGCATTTT. Amino acid sequence: CASSQGQGNQPQHF.

V is TRBV2 and J is TRBJ1-1, with TRBD1 matching 9 bases. With 5 bases clipped from V and 4 bases from J, the junction kept 5 bases outside the gene matches. The CDR3 length is 14 residues. The germline V gene has CDR1 SNHLY and CDR2 FYNNEI. This chain's CDR3 is CASSMETGGTEAFF. The CDR3 DNA reads as TGTGCCAGCAGTATGGAGACAGGGGGCACTGAAGCTTTCTTT.

Here the CDR3 DNA reads TGCGCCAGCAGCTTGGATTGGCCCGGGGAGCTGTTTTTT. It yields the protein CASSLDWPGELFF. The chain uses TRBV5-1 and TRBJ2-2; no definite D call. The CDR3 extends over 13 amino acids. Germline CDR1 reads SGHRS; CDR2 reads YFSETQ. The V gene lost 0 bases and the J gene lost 6 bases, with 6 bases spanning the gap.

This clone showed up just once. The V call is TRBV4-3, the J call TRBJ2-5; D remains ambiguous. The V and J ends lost 0 bases and 7 bases respectively, with 9 bases between them. The germline V gene has CDR1 LGHNA and CDR2 YSLEER. The CDR3 is 13 amino acids. In DNA, the CDR3 is TGCGCCAGCAGCCAAGACACGGGTGGGACCCAGTACTTC. This gives the protein CASSQDTGGTQYF.

This sequence joins TRBV2 and TRBJ2-5; 7 bases align to TRBD1. The J call may be in error: the DNA end matches TRBJ2-7 better. Germline assignment: CDR1 SNHLY and CDR2 FYNNEI. The CDR3 consists of 14 residues. CDR3 coding DNA: TGTGCCAGCTCCCCCGACAGGGAGCGGCACGAGCAGTACTTC. This sequence encodes CASSPDRERHEQYF.

This clone was observed a few times. This sample includes further DNA sequences coding for the same CDR3. The chain recombines TRBV9 with TRBJ1-5; D unclear. This CDR3 comprises 12 residues. CDR1 is SGDLS, CDR2 YYNGEE, per germline. V dropped 2 bases and J dropped 4 bases, with 4 bases sitting between them. The CDR3 DNA sequence: TGTGCCAGCAGCGTGGGGAATCAGCCCCAGCATTTT. Amino acids: CASSVGNQPQHF. Combining the CDR3 with reference TRBV9 and TRBJ1-5 gives the whole variable domain DSGVTQTPKHLITATGQRVTLRCSPRSGDLSVYWYQQSLDQGLQFLIQYYNGEERAKGNILERFSAQQFPDLHSELNLSSLELGDSALYFCASSVGNQPQHFGDGTRLSIL.

The CDR3 spells CASSDPRRGTSGGYEQFF. Written as DNA, the CDR3 is TGTGCCAGTAGCGATCCTCGACGGGGGACTAGCGGGGGCTATGAGCAGTTCTTC. This chain uses TRBV19 with TRBJ2-1; TRBD2 agrees at 14 bases. The CDR3 totals 18 residues. The trim removed 6 bases at V and 8 bases at J, leaving 15 bases unmatched. Germline lookup yields CDR1 LNHDA and CDR2 SQIVND (reference sequence).

The rearrangement uses TRBV2 and TRBJ2-3, with 9 bases fitting TRBD1. Germline V lookup: CDR1 SNHLY, CDR2 FYNNEI. The CDR3 totals 15 residues. V lost 6 bases to trimming and J lost 4 bases; unmatched junction nucleotides: 8. The CDR3 DNA is TGTGCCAGCAGCCCCACGGGACAGGGCGCAGATACGCAGTATTTT. This gives the protein CASSPTGQGADTQYF. The variable domain in full, with the rest retrieved from reference TRBV2 and TRBJ2-3, is EPEVTQTPSHQVTQMGQEVILRCVPISNHLYFYWYRQILGQKVEFLVSFYNNEISEKSEIFDDQFSVERPDGSNFTLKIRSTKLEDSAMYFCASSPTGQGADTQYFGPGTRLTVL.

V and J are TRBV5-5 and TRBJ2-4, with 8 bases matching TRBD1. Germline V gives CDR1 SGHKS, CDR2 YYEKEE (reference sequence). J gave up 3 bases and V 3 bases, and 5 bases lay outside the gene matches. This CDR3 is 15 amino acids long. This CDR3 is CASSSQGADKNIQYF. Here the CDR3 DNA reads TGTGCCAGCAGCTCTCAGGGGGCGGACAAAAACATTCAGTACTTC.

V and J are TRBV5-6 and TRBJ1-2; no definite D call. This CDR3 comprises 13 residues. V gave up 1 base and J gave up 4 bases, with 8 bases separating them. Germline CDR1 and CDR2: SGHDT and YYEEEE. The CDR3 DNA reads as TGTGCCAGCAGCTTGACAGAGACCTATGGCTACACCTTC. Translated, it gives CASSLTETYGYTF.

This chain connects TRBV29-1 to TRBJ2-5; D perhaps matches TRBD2 (6 bases). This CDR3 comprises 13 residues. V was trimmed by 4 bases and J by 5 bases, leaving 14 bases between them. From germline, CDR1 is SQVTM and CDR2 ANQGSEA. The CDR3 reads CSVGGVSWETQYF. CDR3 DNA: TGCAGCGTTGGGGGGGTTTCTTGGGAGACCCAGTACTTC.

The chain is built from TRBV6-1 and TRBJ2-7; 7 bases are shared with TRBD2. The CDR3 sequence is 12 residues long. CDR1 and CDR2 (germline): MNHNS, SASEGT. Unmatched junction bases numbered 5, after V lost 9 bases and J lost 3 bases. CDR3 bases: TGTGCCAGTCTGGCGGGAGTCTACGAGCAGTACTTC. This codes for CASLAGVYEQYF.

The table lists this clone with a count of one. V usage is TRBV18 and J usage is TRBJ1-5, with 8 bases identical to TRBD1. Germline assignment: CDR1 KGHSH and CDR2 LQKENI. CDR3 size: 15 residues. The V and J ends lost 5 bases and 0 bases, in that order; junction bases with no gene match: 3. The CDR3 region has the DNA TGTGCCAGCTCAGCGACAGGGGATAGCAATCAGCCCCAGCATTTT. Its translation: CASSATGDSNQPQHF.

This clone has just one count. The chain has TRBV2 and TRBJ2-5; D remains ambiguous. The J call may be incorrect, as the DNA end agrees better with TRBJ2-7. This CDR3 region has 10 residues. In germline, CDR1 is SNHLY, CDR2 FYNNEI. In DNA, the CDR3 is TGTGCCAGCAGTTTCTCCGAGCAGTACTTC. Translation gives CASSFSEQYF.

The genes are TRBV11-3 and TRBJ1-1, with D maybe TRBD1 (5 bases). This CDR3 contains 16 residues. Trimming stripped 3 bases from V and 0 bases from J, with 14 bases between. Germline V CDR1 and CDR2: SGHNT, YENEEA. The CDR3 sequence: CASSFDTGTVNTEAFF. For the CDR3, the DNA is TGTGCCAGCAGCTTCGATACCGGGACGGTGAACACTGAAGCTTTCTTT.

This clone was recorded a few times. J is TRBJ2-3 and V is TRBV7-2; unclear D gene. V was pared by 3 bases and J by 7 bases, with 8 bases between. Germline CDR1 and CDR2: SGHTA and FQGNSA. The CDR3 loop spans 12 amino acids. This chain's CDR3 is CASSFDAYTQYF. In DNA form, the CDR3 reads TGTGCCAGCAGCTTTGACGCGTATACGCAGTATTTT.

J is TRBJ2-1 and V is TRBV7-9, with a tentative D call TRBD1 (6 bases). Germline V lookup: CDR1 SEHNR, CDR2 FQNEAQ (reference sequence). Trimming removed 5 bases from V and 5 bases from J, with 19 bases in between. CDR3 length equals 16 residues. The CDR3 loop is CASSLPDWTAHNEQFF. The CDR3 nucleotides read TGTGCCAGCAGCCTTCCCGACTGGACAGCCCACAATGAGCAGTTCTTC.

J is TRBJ2-2 and V is TRBV5-6, with D tentatively TRBD1 (6 bases). V shed 4 bases and J shed 6 bases, with 10 bases lying between them. The CDR3 is made up of 13 amino acids. Germline assignment: CDR1 SGHDT and CDR2 YYEEEE. The chain's CDR3 is CASSPNRAGELFF. CDR3 nucleotide sequence: TGTGCCAGCAGCCCCAACAGGGCCGGGGAGCTGTTTTTT.

The V call is TRBV4-1, the J call TRBJ1-2, with unresolved D. Germline V gene sequence: CDR1 MGHRA, CDR2 YSYEKL. This CDR3 is 13 amino acids long. Trimming pared 5 bases from V and 7 bases from J, leaving 14 bases between. CDR3 bases: TGCGCCAGCAGCAATCGGCCGGCGGGTGGCTACACCTTC. Residues: CASSNRPAGGYTF.

This clone was observed a few times. The V and J genes are TRBV11-2 and TRBJ1-4; D remains ambiguous. The CDR3 runs to 15 residues. Trimming removed 0 bases from V and 4 bases from J, with 9 bases in between. Looked up from germline, CDR1 is SGHAT and CDR2 is FQNNGV. CDR3 sequence (DNA): TGTGCCAGCAGCTTAGAATGGGCGAATAATGAAAAACTGTTTTTT. Residues: CASSLEWANNEKLFF.

CDR3 protein: CASSHHRILGVEKLFF. The DNA of the CDR3 is TGTGCCAGCAGTCACCACAGAATCCTGGGGGTTGAAAAACTGTTTTTT. This sequence joins TRBV27 and TRBJ1-4; D perhaps matches TRBD1 (5 bases). V lost 5 bases and J lost 7, with 20 bases in between. Germline assignment: CDR1 MNHEY and CDR2 SMNVEV (reference sequence). This CDR3 is 16 amino acids long.

This sequence joins TRBV28 and TRBJ2-5; either TRBD1 or TRBD2 may supply D (5 bases each). The DNA end is a closer match to TRBJ2-7, so the J assignment may be wrong. Germline CDR1 MDHEN, CDR2 SYDVKM. The CDR3 has 17 amino acids. The chain's CDR3 is CASSLPQGLGGSYEQYF. The CDR3 DNA follows: TGTGCCAGCAGTTTACCCCAGGGATTAGGAGGCTCCTACGAGCAGTACTTC.